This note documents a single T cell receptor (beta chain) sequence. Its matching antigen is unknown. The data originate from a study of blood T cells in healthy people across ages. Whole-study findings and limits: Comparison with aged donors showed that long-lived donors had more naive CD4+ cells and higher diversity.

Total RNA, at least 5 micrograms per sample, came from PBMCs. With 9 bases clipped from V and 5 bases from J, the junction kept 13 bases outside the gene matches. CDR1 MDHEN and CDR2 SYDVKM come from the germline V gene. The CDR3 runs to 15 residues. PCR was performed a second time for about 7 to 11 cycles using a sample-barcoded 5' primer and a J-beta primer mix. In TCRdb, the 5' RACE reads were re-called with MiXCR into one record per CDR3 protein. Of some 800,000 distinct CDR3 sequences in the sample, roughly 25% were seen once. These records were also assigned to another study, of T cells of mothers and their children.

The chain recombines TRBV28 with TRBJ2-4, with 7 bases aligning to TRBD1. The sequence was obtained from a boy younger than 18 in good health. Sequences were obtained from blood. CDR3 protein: CAREPPRQGQNIQYF. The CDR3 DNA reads TGTGCCAGGGAGCCCCCCAGACAGGGACAAAACATTCAGTACTTC.